This T cell receptor (beta chain) was observed in a study of identical twins. Study results and caveats: Cross-sectional statistical analysis was relied on for the conclusions, without the same donors being followed.

All donors were healthy, and all were Caucasian. This clonotype was seen only a few times. Its specificity is not known. This CDR3 spans 14 amino acids. Germline V gene sequence: CDR1 MDHEN, CDR2 SYDVKM. Trimming took 6 bases from V and 8 from J; bases not matched to a gene: 9. In TCRdb, the 5' RACE reads were re-called with MiXCR into one record per CDR3 protein. The sample lists around 480,000 distinct CDR3 sequences, 11% to 15% occurring once. These data also featured in a second study, about yellow fever vaccine responses in identical twins.

The sequenced sample was CD4+ T cells sorted from blood. This sequence was found in a woman aged 18 to 35 in good health. J is TRBJ1-4 and V is TRBV28, with 7 bases identical to TRBD1. The CDR3 nucleotides read TGTGCCAGCAGACGACCAGGGGGTGGAGAAAAACTGTTTTTT. Protein sequence: CASRRPGGGEKLFF.